The source of this TCR beta chain is a study of shared clonotypes between healthy human individuals. Study-wide background: The donors, two women and three men, were aged 18 to 49.

In regard to this clone: What it recognizes is unknown.

Study-wide points: Non-shared clonotypes had lower generation probabilities than those shared by all four donors. Clonotype sharing among donors was expected to depend on sequencing depth. Memory subsets had estimated richness that was generally smaller than that of naive subsets.

TCRdb's table, derived via immunoSEQ multiplex PCR, lists solely in-frame clones and lacks some. The table shows roughly 2.5 million clones, with around 90% occurring only once. The trim removed 6 bases at V and 8 bases at J, leaving 9 bases unmatched. The length of the CDR3 is 15 residues. CDR1 and CDR2 from the germline V gene are SGHTA and FQGNSA. The chain couples TRBV7-2 to TRBJ2-4; 11 bases agree with TRBD2. The origin of this receptor is a man aged 18 to 30 in good health. Specimen: naive CD4+ T cells sorted from blood. Stated subset: CD45RA+ positively selected. The CDR3 DNA follows: TGTGCCAGCAGTTCTGTGGTAGCGGGGGGGCACATTCAGTACTTC. This encodes CASSSVVAGGHIQYF. The full variable domain, rest sourced from reference TRBV7-2 and TRBJ2-4, is GAGVSQSPSNKVTEKGKDVELRCDPISGHTALYWYRQSLGQGLEFLIYFQGNSAPDKSGLPSDRFSAERTGGSVSTLTIQRTQQEDSAVYLCASSSVVAGGHIQYFGAGTRLSVL.